This TCR beta chain was captured in a study of cytomegalovirus exposure and HLA in healthy donors. Overall study results and limits: TCR beta V- and J-gene trimming was later associated with a missense DCLRE1C variant. Later on, an analysis found that several of the most significant clusters appeared to be linked to common viral pathogens, which included parvovirus B19.

Points on this clone: The target antigen is unknown.

Each donor's status was that of a healthy bone marrow donor. V was cut by 4 bases and J by 0 bases, with 12 bases left in between. This CDR3 has 15 residues. From germline, CDR1 is GTSNPN and CDR2 SVGIG (reference sequence). The PCR employed 60 Vbeta primers together with 13 Jbeta primers. The data were produced by immunoSEQ multiplex PCR, yet TCRdb's version contains in-frame clones alone and is incomplete. The table lists some 200,000 clones, approximately 80% of them singletons. The genes are TRBV30 and TRBJ2-2; a weak D match, TRBD1 (5 bases). Sequenced sample: PBMCs. The source is a boy under 10 years old in good health and CMV-seronegative. CDR3 coding DNA: TGTGCCTGGACAAAGGGCAGGGCGAACACCGGGGAGCTGTTTTTT. Protein product: CAWTKGRANTGELFF.